Following are 20 T cell receptor beta chains from one sample sequenced in a study of blood T cells in healthy people across ages. Primers used in a second PCR of roughly 6 to 11 cycles were a sample-barcoded 5' primer and a J-beta primer mix. TCRdb redid the calling of the 5' RACE reads with MiXCR, one entry per CDR3 protein. The repertoire includes over 1.5 million distinct CDR3 sequences, 49% of them detected once, and approximately 2% sits in the top ten. The sequenced sample consisted of blood. The receptor source for this set is a woman in her 40s in good health.

This chain joins TRBV7-2 and TRBJ2-7; 7 positions agree with TRBD1. V shed 4 bases and J 7 bases; nucleotides not matched to a gene: 16. The CDR3 runs to 16 residues. Germline V gene data show CDR1 as SGHTA and CDR2 as FQGNSA. DNA for the CDR3: TGTGCCAGCAGCTCCCAGCCGAGGACAGGACCTTTAGAGCAGTACTTC. Amino acid sequence: CASSSQPRTGPLEQYF.

This rearrangement joins TRBV27 to TRBJ2-3, with 13 bases fitting TRBD2. The germline gives CDR1 MNHEY, CDR2 SMNVEV (reference sequence). The J segment lost 4 bases and the V segment lost 7 bases, leaving 14 bases of the junction unmatched. This CDR3 region has 18 residues. The DNA for the CDR3 is TGTGCCAGCACCACTAGCGGGGGGGCGGGGTACGAGGCAGATACGCAGTATTTT. Encoded protein: CASTTSGGAGYEADTQYF.

This clonotype was observed a single time. The V call is TRBV20-1, the J call TRBJ1-5; D is possibly TRBD1 (6 bases). This CDR3 contains 16 residues. CDR1 is DFQATT, CDR2 SNEGSKA, per germline (reference sequence). With 0 bases removed from V and 3 bases from J, the gap between germline ends came to 15 bases. The CDR3 here is CSARDPTGFYNQPQHF. The CDR3 nucleotides are TGCAGTGCTAGAGACCCGACAGGATTTTACAATCAGCCCCAGCATTTT.

This chain links TRBV4-1 with TRBJ1-2, with D perhaps matching TRBD1 (5 bases). The CDR3 spans 14 residues. Trimming removed 3 bases from V and 4 bases from J, with 12 bases in between. CDR1 MGHRA and CDR2 YSYEKL come from the germline V gene. CDR3 protein: CASSQRDGSYGYTF. DNA for the CDR3: TGCGCCAGCAGCCAGAGGGACGGATCCTATGGCTACACCTTC.

The chain has TRBV5-1 and TRBJ2-3; possible D gene TRBD2, 6 bases. CDR3 size: 15 residues. V shed 2 bases and J shed 2 bases, with 12 bases lying between them. CDR1 is SGHRS and CDR2 is YFSETQ in the germline V gene. This CDR3 is CASSLNSGITDTQYF. CDR3 coding DNA: TGCGCCAGCAGCTTAAATAGCGGAATCACAGATACGCAGTATTTT.

This chain connects TRBV14 to TRBJ2-4; D is unresolved. The CDR3 is 12 amino acids. Trimming removed 6 bases from V and 7 bases from J, with 10 bases in between. Germline V gene sequence: CDR1 SGHDN, CDR2 FVKESK. The DNA of the CDR3 is TGTGCCAGCAGTGGGCTGGGGAACATTCAGTACTTC. It encodes CASSGLGNIQYF.

This rearrangement joins TRBV29-1 to TRBJ1-4; D may be TRBD1 (6 bases). Germline lookup yields CDR1 SQVTM and CDR2 ANQGSEA. The germline V and J ends were trimmed by 3 bases and 4 bases, with 12 bases remaining between them. The CDR3 runs 14 residues. The CDR3 nucleotides read TGCAGCGTTGATGGGGGCCCCCTTAATGAAAAACTGTTTTTT. This encodes CSVDGGPLNEKLFF. The complete variable domain, with remaining parts taken from reference TRBV29-1 and TRBJ1-4, reads SAVISQKPSRDICQRGTSLTIQCQVDSQVTMMFWYRQQPGQSLTLIATANQGSEATYESGFVIDKFPISRPNLTFSTLTVSNMSPEDSSIYLCSVDGGPLNEKLFFGSGTQLSVL.

The table lists this clonotype with a count of one. J is TRBJ1-4 and V is TRBV20-1; TRBD1 matches at 11 bases. The CDR3 runs 17 residues. V shed 2 bases, J shed 8 bases, and the junction held 13 bases outside the gene matches. Germline CDR1 and CDR2: DFQATT and SNEGSKA (reference sequence). The CDR3 DNA reads as TGCAGTGCTAGACCCTGGACAGGGGGCGCGGTAGGGGAAAAACTGTTTTTT. Its protein product is CSARPWTGGAVGEKLFF.

This clonotype was picked up a small number of times. The gene calls are TRBV7-2 and TRBJ2-1; 12 bases fit TRBD1. J gave up 15 bases and V 2 bases, and 8 bases lay outside the gene matches. The length of the CDR3 is 14 residues. Germline values: CDR1 SGHTA, CDR2 FQGNSA. CDR3 nucleotide sequence: TGTGCCAGCAGCTTAACTAAGGAGGGACAGGGGGCGTTCTTC. Translating it yields CASSLTKEGQGAFF.

In this sample, this clonotype turned up a few times. The chain combines TRBV20-1 with TRBJ2-7, with 8 bases lining up with TRBD2. V was clipped by 6 bases and J by 2 bases; unmatched bases: 12. The CDR3 covers 15 residues. Germline V gene sequence: CDR1 DFQATT, CDR2 SNEGSKA (reference sequence). CDR3 amino acids: CSATLAGSLPYEQYF. DNA of the CDR3: TGCAGTGCAACCTTAGCGGGGAGCCTCCCCTACGAGCAGTACTTC.

In regard to this clonotype: A read error may account for a junction end that differs from germline. This chain uses TRBV7-7 with TRBJ2-5; the D is unclear. This CDR3 has 14 residues. The germline V gene has CDR1 SSHAT and CDR2 FNYEAQ (reference sequence). CDR3 in DNA: TGTGCTAGCAGCTTAGGCCAGGCCTCGGGGACCCAGTACTTC. It codes for CASSLGQASGTQYF.

This clonotype was seen a handful of times. The V gene is TRBV6-2 or TRBV6-3, the J gene TRBJ2-5, with TRBD2 matching 7 bases. With 11 bases clipped from V and 1 base from J, the junction kept 7 bases outside the gene matches. This CDR3 contains 13 residues. CDR1 is MNHEY and CDR2 is SVGEGT in the germline V gene. In DNA, the CDR3 is TGTGCCTCCGTGGCGGGGGTCCAAGAGACCCAGTACTTC. Its protein product is CASVAGVQETQYF.

There are a few counts of this clonotype. This chain connects TRBV6-2 or TRBV6-3 to TRBJ2-6; no firm D call. The germline gives CDR1 MNHEY, CDR2 SVGEGT. V lost 5 bases and J 2 bases, leaving 10 bases between the germline ends. CDR3 size: 15 residues. CDR3 loop: CASSLASAGANVLTF. The CDR3 DNA sequence: TGTGCCAGCAGTCTCGCGAGTGCTGGGGCCAACGTCCTGACTTTC.

The table lists this clonotype with a count of one. The chain carries TRBV6-5 and TRBJ2-7; 7 positions match TRBD1. Looked up from germline, CDR1 is MNHEY and CDR2 is SVGAGI. Trimming removed 6 bases from V and 7 bases from J; junction bases left unmatched: 15. The CDR3 loop spans 15 amino acids. In nucleotides, the CDR3 is TGTGCCAGCAGCGGAAAGACGGGACAGATCAATGAGCAGTACTTC. As protein: CASSGKTGQINEQYF.

Comments on this clonotype: Sequence at one end of the junction differs from germline and may be a read error. The J gene is TRBJ2-5, the V gene TRBV7-2; TRBD2 aligns across 10 bases. The CDR3 consists of 18 residues. Germline V gene lookup returns CDR1 SGHTA and CDR2 FQGNSA. The CDR3 nucleotides read TGTGCCAGCAGCCCCTCCCTAGCGGGGGACTTAACTCAAGGGACCCAGTACTTC. Its protein product is CASSPSLAGDLTQGTQYF.

CDR3 DNA: TGTGCCAGCAGCTTAGGACAGGCTTCCTCCTACGAGCAGTACTTC. Its translation is CASSLGQASSYEQYF. The rearrangement links TRBV7-2 to TRBJ2-7, with D perhaps matching TRBD1 (6 bases). The CDR3 is 15 amino acids. Looked up from germline, CDR1 is SGHTA and CDR2 is FQGNSA. V was shortened by 1 base and J by 0 bases, with 10 bases between the two germline ends.

For this clonotype: A read error may account for a junction end that differs from germline. The rearrangement uses TRBV2 and TRBJ1-2; 7 bases map to TRBD1. Germline CDR1 and CDR2: SNHLY and FYNNEI. The CDR3 length is 14 residues. This CDR3 is CAGSTGEWGYGYTF. CDR3 coding DNA: TGTGCCGGCAGTACAGGGGAATGGGGCTATGGCTACACCTTC.

The gene calls are TRBV11-2 and TRBJ2-7; D gene uncertain. This CDR3 is built from 14 residues. Germline-derived CDR1 and CDR2 are SGHAT and FQNNGV. V was pared by 1 base and J by 1 base, with 8 bases between. The CDR3 DNA follows: TGTGCCAGCAGCTTAGCAGCAAAATCCTACGAGCAGTACTTC. Translation gives CASSLAAKSYEQYF.

This clonotype was recorded once. This rearrangement joins TRBV24-1 to TRBJ2-7, with 10 bases matching TRBD1. The CDR3 is made up of 16 amino acids. With V trimmed by 0 bases and J by 4 bases, 5 bases remained unmatched. CDR1 KGHDR and CDR2 SFDVKD come from the germline V gene. CDR3 amino acids: CATSDLSGQGRYEQYF. The CDR3 DNA follows: TGTGCCACCAGTGATTTGTCGGGACAGGGGCGGTACGAGCAGTACTTC.

This clonotype occurred once. The V call is TRBV6-2 or TRBV6-3, the J call TRBJ2-6; D possibly matches TRBD1 or TRBD2 (5 bases each). In germline, CDR1 is MNHEY, CDR2 SVGEGT. This CDR3 comprises 17 residues. The germline V and J ends were trimmed by 6 bases and 1 base, with 16 bases remaining between them. CDR3 region: CASSSPGTDSGANVLTF. In DNA form, the CDR3 reads TGTGCCAGCAGCTCCCCCGGGACGGATTCTGGGGCCAACGTCCTGACTTTC.